Described below is a single T cell receptor (beta chain) sequence and its context. Antigen: not known. V lost 6 bases to trimming and J lost 6 bases; unmatched junction nucleotides: 11. CDR3 length: 15 residues. Germline V gives CDR1 SNHLY, CDR2 FYNNEI. Time point meaning: pretreatment peripheral blood. This sample is part of a study of PD-L1 blockade in urothelial cancer. Study as a whole: Blood yielded a median of around 140,000 T cells per sample. Findings and caveats of the study: Patients with below-median pretreatment blood clonality survived longer. By 3 weeks, tumor-associated blood clones had expanded more in durable-benefit patients.

Assay: immunoSEQ multiplex PCR; the TCRdb copy retains only in-frame clones and omits some. The table has some 45,000 clones, about 84% seen once; the top ten hold roughly 17%. The receptor was isolated from a man aged 60 to 69 with urothelial cancer. The rearrangement joins TRBV2 to TRBJ2-1, with 7 bases lining up with TRBD2. The sample here was PBMCs, taken around atezolizumab (anti-PD-L1) treatment. DNA for the CDR3: TGTGCCAGCAGCGCGACTAGCAGTATCCTCAATGAGCAGTTCTTC. This translates into CASSATSSILNEQFF.